This T cell receptor beta chain was sequenced in a study of shared clonotypes between healthy human individuals. Study summary: The plates for each donor numbered three CD4 naive, three CD4 memory, two CD8 naive and one CD8 memory.

Each PCR replicate from the sorted subsets contained around 0.2 ug DNA, which is about 30,000 T cell genomes. Using immunoSEQ multiplex PCR, the repertoire was profiled, and TCRdb retains in-frame clones only, with some absent. The sample shows about 590,000 clones, roughly 95% of them seen only once. Only CD45RO-negative cells positively selected for CCR7 counted as naive CD8 cells, so terminally differentiated effector memory CD45RA+ cells were excluded. Germline CDR1 is MNHEY and CDR2 is SVGAGI. V gave up 0 bases and J gave up 2 bases, with 11 bases separating them. This CDR3 region has 16 residues.

The TCR originated in a woman under 40 in good health. Sequenced sample: naive CD8+ T cells sorted from blood. The chain employs TRBV6-5 and TRBJ2-1, with unresolved D. The DNA of the CDR3 is TGTGCCAGCAGTTACTCGAATTTAGGTACCTACAATGAGCAGTTCTTC. It translates to CASSYSNLGTYNEQFF.